What follows are 17 T cell receptor beta chains derived from one specimen sequenced in a study of CD8 T cells in Susac syndrome (dated by TCRdb to the late 2010s). Preparation of the library involved the immunoSEQ multiplex PCR assay. RNA was extracted with the RNeasy kit and roughly 0.45 to 1 ug was reverse transcribed using random hexamers. TCRdb passed the public sequencing reads through fastp at Q25 and MiXCR, retaining productive beta sequences. Rows with one shared CDR3 protein collapse into an entry with the most common genes and DNA. This sample comprises approximately 120,000 distinct CDR3 sequences, less than 97% of them detected only once. The biggest ten clones account for more than 0.08% of the sample. Sequencing input: CD4+ T cells from PBMCs. The origin of the receptors is a human donor in good health.

This clonotype was recorded a few times. The chain employs TRBV28 and TRBJ1-2; D remains unclear. The length of the CDR3 is 12 residues. V gave up 6 bases and J gave up 4 bases, with 9 bases separating them. Germline CDR1 is MDHEN and CDR2 is SYDVKM. CDR3: CASSDRAYGYTF. CDR3 nucleotides: TGTGCCAGCAGCGACCGAGCCTATGGCTACACCTTC.

This clonotype was found once. The chain employs TRBV2 and TRBJ2-4, with TRBD1 matching 10 bases. The CDR3 has 15 amino acids. Germline V gene data show CDR1 as SNHLY and CDR2 as FYNNEI. J gave up 2 bases and V 7 bases, and 5 bases lay outside the gene matches. The CDR3 region is CASIRDRGSKNIQYF. DNA of the CDR3: TGTGCCAGCATCCGGGACAGGGGATCCAAAAACATTCAGTACTTC.

The rearrangement joins TRBV23-1 to TRBJ1-2; D is undetermined. TRBV23-1 is flagged as an ORF with uncertain function. CDR3 length equals 8 residues. Trimming cost V 8 bases and J 12 bases, with 7 bases left between them. The CDR3 sequence: CASGEDTF. The CDR3 nucleotides are TGCGCCAGCGGGGAGGACACCTTC.

The CDR3 loop is CASSPPRGEPSTDTQYF. The CDR3 nucleotides are TGTGCCAGCTCACCACCACGGGGGGAACCTAGCACAGATACGCAGTATTTT. The chain uses TRBV18 and TRBJ2-3; TRBD2 matches 7 bases. After removal of 0 bases from V and 0 bases from J, the junction contained 6 bases not matched to a gene. Germline V gives CDR1 KGHSH, CDR2 LQKENI. This CDR3 region has 17 residues.

The gene calls are TRBV12-3 or TRBV12-4 and TRBJ2-5, with D tentatively TRBD1 (5 bases). This CDR3 comprises 14 residues. Between the trimmed V and J ends, which lost 6 bases and 5 bases, there was a span of 16 bases. The CDR3 reads CASSPKTVGETQYF. The CDR3 bases are TGTGCCAGCAGCCCTAAGACAGTGGGGGAGACCCAGTACTTC.

The chain has TRBV7-2 and TRBJ2-7; D is undetermined. The CDR3 loop spans 15 amino acids. With 5 bases removed from V and 9 bases from J, the gap between germline ends came to 23 bases. Looked up from germline, CDR1 is SGHTA and CDR2 is FQGNSA. This CDR3 reads CASSTTGKGVNAQYF. The CDR3 DNA sequence: TGTGCCAGCAGCACAACGGGCAAAGGCGTTAATGCGCAGTACTTC.

The V call is TRBV29-1, the J call TRBJ1-2; no reliable D call. The CDR3 totals 13 residues. In germline, CDR1 is SQVTM, CDR2 ANQGSEA. The V end was cut by 6 bases, the J end by 2 bases, with 13 bases between. CDR3 bases: TGCAGCGTAGCCCCAGGCTTCAACTATGGCTACACCTTC. Translated, it gives CSVAPGFNYGYTF. The full variable domain, with the rest looked up from reference TRBV29-1 and TRBJ1-2, is SAVISQKPSRDICQRGTSLTIQCQVDSQVTMMFWYRQQPGQSLTLIATANQGSEATYESGFVIDKFPISRPNLTFSTLTVSNMSPEDSSIYLCSVAPGFNYGYTFGSGTRLTVV.

This chain connects TRBV9 to TRBJ2-1; 8 bases align to TRBD2. This CDR3 comprises 15 residues. Losses at the gene ends were 2 bases for V and 0 bases for J; bases not matched to a gene: 1. The germline gives CDR1 SGDLS, CDR2 YYNGEE. CDR3 amino acids: CASSVSGASYNEQFF. The CDR3, as DNA: TGTGCCAGCAGCGTTAGCGGGGCCTCCTACAATGAGCAGTTCTTC.

The chain joins TRBV20-1 to TRBJ2-3; 9 bases map to TRBD2. V lost 3 bases, J lost 6 bases, and 10 bases stayed unmatched. There are 15 residues in the CDR3. Germline loops: CDR1 DFQATT, CDR2 SNEGSKA (reference sequence). The CDR3 protein is CSARALAGPLDTQYF. The CDR3 DNA reads TGCAGTGCTAGGGCCCTAGCGGGGCCCCTTGATACGCAGTATTTT.

DNA of the CDR3: TGCAGCGTTGAAGCTCTGAGGACAGATAAAACAGATACGCAGTATTTT. As protein: CSVEALRTDKTDTQYF. The rearrangement joins TRBV29-1 to TRBJ2-3; possibly TRBD1 for D (6 bases). Trimming took off 1 base at V and 3 bases at J, with 17 bases between the two ends. The CDR3 is 16 amino acids. Germline CDR1 is SQVTM and CDR2 is ANQGSEA.

V and J are TRBV5-1 and TRBJ1-2; 10 bases align to TRBD1. V gave up 4 bases and J gave up 4 bases; unmatched junction bases: 4. The germline gives CDR1 SGHRS, CDR2 YFSETQ. This CDR3 region has 14 residues. Here the CDR3 DNA reads TGCGCCAGCAGCCCCGGGACAGGGGCCTATGGCTACACCTTC. Protein sequence: CASSPGTGAYGYTF.

The V call is TRBV12-3 or TRBV12-4, the J call TRBJ2-5; D not resolved. The closer fit of TRBJ2-1 to the DNA end suggests the J call may be wrong. The CDR3 loop spans 10 amino acids. CDR3 region: CASSISFQFF. The CDR3 DNA is TGTGCCAGCAGTATAAGTTTCCAGTTCTTC.

CDR3 sequence reads: CSVSRDTQYF. CDR3 nucleotides: TGCAGCGTTTCAAGGGATACGCAGTATTTT. The genes are TRBV29-1 and TRBJ2-3; D is undetermined. The CDR3 contains 10 residues. The germline gives CDR1 SQVTM, CDR2 ANQGSEA. Between the trimmed V and J ends, which lost 5 bases and 6 bases, there was a span of 6 bases.

The chain combines TRBV3-1 with TRBJ2-1; maybe TRBD2 (7 bases). The V end lost 1 base, the J end lost 5 bases, and 15 bases lay between the germline ends. The CDR3 has 16 amino acids. In germline, CDR1 is LGHDT, CDR2 YNNKEL (reference sequence). CDR3 nucleotide sequence: TGTGCCAGCAGCCAAGGTTGGCGGGGGCCCAACAATGAGCAGTTCTTC. Its protein is CASSQGWRGPNNEQFF.

This chain connects TRBV3-1 to TRBJ1-2; 9 nucleotides line up with TRBD1. V gave up 4 bases and J gave up 8 bases; unmatched junction bases: 8. The CDR3 sequence is 14 residues long. Per germline, CDR1 LGHDT and CDR2 YNNKEL (reference sequence). The CDR3 DNA sequence: TGTGCCAGCAGCCTGACACAGGGGGCGCGAGGCTACACCTTC. The encoded protein is CASSLTQGARGYTF.

The chain joins TRBV7-2 to TRBJ1-6, with D possibly TRBD1 on 6 matching bases. The CDR3 spans 13 residues. Germline V lookup: CDR1 SGHTA, CDR2 FQGNSA. Trimming took off 1 base at V and 17 bases at J, with 15 bases between the two ends. CDR3 nucleotides: TGTGCCAGCAGCTTAGTACCCGGGACACAATTCCACTTT. It yields the protein CASSLVPGTQFHF. Looking up the rest from reference TRBV7-2 and TRBJ1-6 gives the full variable domain: GAGVSQSPSNKVTEKGKDVELRCDPISGHTALYWYRQSLGQGLEFLIYFQGNSAPDKSGLPSDRFSAERTGGSVSTLTIQRTQQEDSAVYLCASSLVPGTQFHFGNGTRLTVT.

The CDR3 sequence is CAWLPLGGKAFF. The CDR3, as DNA: TGTGCCTGGCTCCCTTTGGGGGGAAAAGCTTTCTTT. The chain uses TRBV30 and TRBJ1-1; D possibly corresponds to TRBD1 (5 bases). CDR1 and CDR2 from the germline V gene are GTSNPN and SVGIG (reference sequence). With 5 bases removed from V and 9 bases from J, the gap between germline ends came to 16 bases. The CDR3 is 12 amino acids.